The 14 T cell receptor beta chains reported below all come from one sample, sequenced in a study of blood T cell repertoires in COVID-19. Clones were read by immunoSEQ multiplex PCR, and TCRdb kept only the in-frame ones, dropping some. The top ten hold approximately 3.7% of the sample, which has almost 55,000 clones, around nine tenths seen once. Sequencing used peripheral blood. The receptors come from a human donor in a cohort sampled during active COVID-19.

The chain employs TRBV29-1 and TRBJ1-1; possibly TRBD1 for D (5 bases). Germline V CDR1 and CDR2: SQVTM, ANQGSEA. Deletions cut 3 bases from V and 11 bases from J, with 16 bases between. This CDR3 region has 12 residues. The CDR3 sequence: CSVDGQGSKAFF. The CDR3 DNA reads TGCAGCGTTGACGGTCAGGGATCTAAGGCTTTCTTT.

The chain combines TRBV9 with TRBJ2-2, with TRBD1 matching over 11 bases. Trimming at V came to 4 bases and at J to 5 bases, leaving 4 bases not matched to a gene. CDR3 length equals 15 residues. In germline, CDR1 is SGDLS, CDR2 YYNGEE. Here the CDR3 DNA reads TGTGCCAGCAGCTCCCGGGACAGGGGGACCGGGGAGCTGTTTTTT. It specifies CASSSRDRGTGELFF.

The chain carries TRBV5-5 and TRBJ1-3; possible D gene TRBD1, 6 bases. CDR1 is SGHKS, CDR2 YYEKEE, per germline (reference sequence). Trimming removed 4 bases at V and 0 bases at J, with 17 bases between. The CDR3 covers 17 residues. As DNA, the CDR3 is TGTGCCAGCAGCCCGGGACATTCGGGCCTCTCTGGAAACACCATATATTTT. This sequence encodes CASSPGHSGLSGNTIYF.

This CDR3 reads CASSRTLNYGYTF. CDR3 in DNA: TGTGCCAGCAGCCGGACACTCAACTATGGCTACACCTTC. The V call is TRBV6-5, the J call TRBJ1-2; possible D gene TRBD1, 5 bases. Trimming took off 6 bases at V and 2 bases at J, with 10 bases between the two ends. The CDR3 has 13 residues. Germline lookup yields CDR1 MNHEY and CDR2 SVGAGI.

The chain has TRBV19 and TRBJ2-1; perhaps TRBD1 as D (6 bases). Germline assignment: CDR1 LNHDA and CDR2 SQIVND (reference sequence). The CDR3 contains 15 residues. The V end lost 6 bases, the J end lost 0 bases, and 12 bases lay between the germline ends. CDR3 coding DNA: TGTGCCAGTAGACGGGTAGGGGGCTCCTACAATGAGCAGTTCTTC. Its protein product is CASRRVGGSYNEQFF.

CDR3 residues: CAIRSLGAGNTIYF. The CDR3 coding sequence is TGTGCCATCCGGAGCCTCGGGGCTGGAAACACCATATATTTT. The rearrangement links TRBV6-5 to TRBJ1-3; D not resolved. The ends were cut back, 10 bases at V and 2 bases at J, with 15 bases in the middle. Per the germline V gene, CDR1 is MNHEY and CDR2 is SVGAGI. The CDR3 sequence is 14 residues long.

CDR3 sequence: CATSAPGAGGTVSNQPQHF. The CDR3 DNA reads as TGTGCCACCAGTGCACCCGGGGCAGGGGGGACGGTGAGCAATCAGCCCCAGCATTTT. The chain is built from TRBV24-1 and TRBJ1-5; TRBD1 matches at 7 bases. Germline V gene sequence: CDR1 KGHDR, CDR2 SFDVKD. CDR3 length: 19 residues. V lost 5 bases to trimming and J lost 1 base; unmatched junction nucleotides: 16.

This rearrangement joins TRBV5-4 to TRBJ1-1, with D possibly being TRBD1 (6 bases). Germline CDR1 reads SGHNT; CDR2 reads YYREEE (reference sequence). The CDR3 runs to 15 residues. V shed 5 bases and J shed 3 bases, with 17 bases lying between them. CDR3 in amino acids: CASRPSTGSDTEAFF. The DNA of the CDR3 is TGTGCCAGCAGGCCCTCGACAGGCTCGGACACTGAAGCTTTCTTT.

The gene calls are TRBV3-1 (or the pseudogene TRBV3-2) and TRBJ2-2, with no clear D. Germline CDR1 is LGHDT and CDR2 is YNNKEL (reference sequence). Trimming cost V 1 base and J 8 bases, with 14 bases left between them. This CDR3 region has 15 residues. CDR3 nucleotide sequence: TGTGCCAGCAGCCAAGGCGGTGGCGGTGTGGGGGAGCTGTTTTTT. Its protein is CASSQGGGGVGELFF.

The rearrangement joins TRBV7-8 to TRBJ1-2, with D unclear. Trimming shortened V by 4 bases and J by 4 bases, and 10 bases separated the two germline ends. This CDR3 region has 13 residues. Looked up from germline, CDR1 is SGHVS and CDR2 is FQNEAQ. CDR3: CASSSLEGYGYTF. CDR3 in DNA: TGTGCCAGCAGCTCTCTGGAGGGCTATGGCTACACCTTC.

V gene TRBV5-8 combines with J gene TRBJ1-5, with D maybe TRBD1 (5 bases). This CDR3 has 15 amino acids. Trimming cost V 4 bases and J 4 bases, with 15 bases left between them. Looked up from germline, CDR1 is SGHTS and CDR2 is YDEGEE. The CDR3 spells CASSLGLLGNQPQHF. The CDR3 DNA is TGTGCCAGCAGCCTGGGACTCCTCGGAAATCAGCCCCAGCATTTT. Full variable domain (outside the CDR3, taken from reference TRBV5-8 and TRBJ1-5): EAGVTQSPTHLIKTRGQQATLRCSPISGHTSVYWYQQALGLGLQFLLWYDEGEERNRGNFPPRFSGRQFPNYSSELNVNALELEDSALYLCASSLGLLGNQPQHFGDGTRLSIL.

The chain is built from TRBV4-1 and TRBJ2-3, with TRBD2 matching over 14 bases. V lost 5 bases to trimming and J lost 2 bases; unmatched junction nucleotides: 9. Germline V CDR1 and CDR2: MGHRA, YSYEKL. The CDR3 totals 18 residues. The CDR3 DNA follows: TGCGCCAGCAGCTGGACTAGCGGGAGGCCCGAGTACACAGATACGCAGTATTTT. Translated: CASSWTSGRPEYTDTQYF.

V usage is TRBV5-4 and J usage is TRBJ2-7; 9 nucleotides agree with TRBD2. V was clipped by 4 bases and J by 3 bases; unmatched bases: 11. The CDR3 has 16 residues. CDR1 is SGHNT, CDR2 YYREEE, per germline (reference sequence). This CDR3 is CASSRRGLANSYEQYF. CDR3 DNA sequence: TGTGCCAGCAGCCGCCGAGGACTAGCGAATAGCTACGAGCAGTACTTC.

This clone was seen only once. This chain uses TRBV12-3 or TRBV12-4 with TRBJ2-5, with 8 bases that match TRBD1. This CDR3 has 11 residues. The chain's CDR3 is CAAGGWETQYF. CDR3 DNA sequence: TGTGCTGCAGGGGGCTGGGAGACCCAGTACTTC.